A selection of T cell receptor beta chains follows, all from one sample in a study of radiotherapy plus CTLA-4 blockade in lung cancer. The repertoire was sequenced with immunoSEQ multiplex PCR; TCRdb's copy has only in-frame clones and lacks some. The sample records 110,000 or so clones, roughly 74% being singletons. The material was peripheral blood, obtained from a patient treated with radiotherapy plus ipilimumab. The source of these receptors is a human donor with non-small cell lung cancer who had a partial response to radiotherapy plus ipilimumab. The CDR3 runs from the conserved cysteine through the conserved F or W. The D gene is left open where the match is weak. Clone sizes are given selectively: once, few, many, or a class where the clone is expanded.

clone size	CDR3 length	V gene	J gene	D gene	CDR3 DNA	CDR3 protein
.	17	TRBV4-2	TRBJ2-2	.	TGTGCCAGCAGCCAAGATCGGGGTAGACTGAACACCGGGGAGCTGTTTTTT	CASSQDRGRLNTGELFF
.	16	TRBV5-4	TRBJ2-7	TRBD2	TGTGCCAGCAGCTTGACCGCGGGAGGGCCATCTGACGAGCAGTACTTC	CASSLTAGGPSDEQYF
.	14	TRBV6-1	TRBJ1-2	.	TGTGCCAGCAGTGAAGCTCCGGACTTCTATGGCTACACCTTC	CASSEAPDFYGYTF
few	16	TRBV4-1	TRBJ2-5	.	TGCGCCAGCAGCCACCGGTACTCAGCGTACCAAGAGACCCAGTACTTC	CASSHRYSAYQETQYF
.	15	TRBV5-4	TRBJ1-1	TRBD1	TGTGCCAGCAGCTCGGGACAGTTTTTGAACACTGAAGCTTTCTTT	CASSSGQFLNTEAFF
.	12	TRBV2	TRBJ1-5	.	TGTGCCAGCAGGGGCAGGGGACAGCCCCAGCATTTT	CASRGRGQPQHF
.	15	TRBV7-3	TRBJ2-2	.	TGTGCCAGCAGCCCACCGGCGGGGACCACCGGGGAGCTGTTTTTT	CASSPPAGTTGELFF
.	13	TRBV5-1	TRBJ2-1	.	TGCGCCAACCCTTCTATACCGTACAATGAGCAGTTCTTC	CANPSIPYNEQFF
.	15	TRBV10-3	TRBJ2-1	TRBD2	TGTGCCATCAGGGGGGGGGCTAGCGGGATCGACGAGCAGTTCTTC	CAIRGGASGIDEQFF
.	17	TRBV5-1	TRBJ2-5	.	TGCGCCAGCAGCTCTCCTCTGTGGGGGGAGCCCCAAGAGACCCAGTACTTC	CASSSPLWGEPQETQYF
.	11	TRBV5-8	TRBJ2-7	.	TGTGCCAGCACCATCTCCTACGAGCAGTACTTC	CASTISYEQYF
.	13	TRBV6-5	TRBJ1-2	.	TGTGCCAGCAGCCTTGACAGGACGTATGGCTACACCTTC	CASSLDRTYGYTF
.	13	TRBV19	TRBJ2-1	TRBD2	TGTGCCAGCGCCGGGACTAGTAGTGATGAGCAGTTCTTC	CASAGTSSDEQFF
.	21	TRBV5-1	TRBJ1-1	TRBD1	TGCGCCAGCAGCTTGAGTTCTACTACAGGGGTTGCCTCCTTCAGAGACACTGAAGCTTTCTTT	CASSLSSTTGVASFRDTEAFF
once	14	TRBV2	TRBJ2-5	TRBD1	TGTGCCAGCAGTGAAGGGACAGGTCAAGAGACCCAGTACTTC	CASSEGTGQETQYF
.	11	TRBV5-1	TRBJ1-1	.	TGCGCCAGCAGCCCGGGACTTGAAGCTTTCTTT	CASSPGLEAFF
.	14	TRBV5-6	TRBJ1-2	TRBD1	TGTGCCAGCAGCCACGGGACAGGGAGTCGGGGCTACACCTTC	CASSHGTGSRGYTF
.	14	TRBV28	TRBJ2-2	.	TGTGCCAGCAGCCGTCTCGGAGGGTATGGGGAGCTGTTTTTT	CASSRLGGYGELFF
.	13	TRBV23-1	TRBJ1-2	.	TGCGCCTGGAGGGGCAGACGCTACTATGGCTACACCTTC	CAWRGRRYYGYTF
.	13	TRBV4-1	TRBJ2-5	.	TGCGCCAGCAGCCAAGTGCAGGGGTTTGAGCAGTACTTC	CASSQVQGFEQYF
once	15	TRBV9	TRBJ1-1	.	TGTGCCAGCAGCGGAGGACAGTTTGTCGACACTGAAGCTTTCTTT	CASSGGQFVDTEAFF
.	13	TRBV29-1	TRBJ2-5	.	TGCAGCGTTGAAATCAGGGTACAAGAGACCCAGTACTTC	CSVEIRVQETQYF
.	14	TRBV4-1	TRBJ1-2	.	TGCGCCAGCAGCCAAAATCGCGGGTCGTATGGCTACACCTTC	CASSQNRGSYGYTF
.	15	TRBV6-1	TRBJ2-5	.	TGTGCCAGCAGTGAAGCGCAGGGCCACCTGGGGACCCAGTACTTC	CASSEAQGHLGTQYF
.	14	TRBV19	TRBJ2-6	.	TGTGCCAGTATAACGGGAACTGGGGCCAACGTCCTGACTTTC	CASITGTGANVLTF
.	13	TRBV4-1	TRBJ1-1	.	TGCGCCAGCAGAGCCACCCCGAACACTGAAGCTTTCTTT	CASRATPNTEAFF
.	14	TRBV28	TRBJ1-5	.	TGTGCCAGCAGTCCTACATCAGGGGCCCAGCCCCAGCATTTT	CASSPTSGAQPQHF
.	16	TRBV2	TRBJ2-4	TRBD2	TGTGCCAGCACGGGAATACTAGCGGGAGGGTTAAACATTCAGTACTTC	CASTGILAGGLNIQYF
few	13	TRBV6-6	TRBJ2-5	TRBD1	TGTGCCAGCAGACGGGACAGGAAAGAGACCCAGTACTTC	CASRRDRKETQYF
.	13	TRBV7-9	TRBJ2-7	.	TGTGCCAGCAGCTTAGACAGGTGGTACGAGCAGTACTTC	CASSLDRWYEQYF
.	16	TRBV19	TRBJ2-3	TRBD2	TGTGCCAGTAAAGGTTTGGGAGGGTTAGACGCAGATACGCAGTATTTT	CASKGLGGLDADTQYF
.	17	TRBV9	TRBJ2-1	TRBD2	TGTGCCAGCAGCGTAGAGGCGGTTAGCGGGAGGGTAGGTGAGCAGTTCTTC	CASSVEAVSGRVGEQFF
.	13	TRBV28	TRBJ1-5	.	TGTGCCAGCAGTTTACGGGACTACCAGCCCCAGCATTTT	CASSLRDYQPQHF
.	12	TRBV4-2	TRBJ2-1	.	TGTGCCAGCAGCCAAGATCGGGACACTAAGTTCTTC	CASSQDRDTKFF
.	13	TRBV18	TRBJ2-7	TRBD1	TGTGCCACCGCCGGGACAGGGGCCTACGAGCAGTACTTC	CATAGTGAYEQYF
.	15	TRBV7-9	TRBJ2-2	TRBD1	TGTGCCAGCAGCCTGGGACAGGGGGCGACCGGGGAGCTGTTTTTT	CASSLGQGATGELFF
.	14	TRBV28	TRBJ1-1	.	TGTGCCAGCCGATTTCCGGGGGACAACACTGAAGCTTTCTTT	CASRFPGDNTEAFF
once	18	TRBV15	TRBJ2-3	TRBD2	TGTGCCACCAGCAGAGGGATGATAGCGGGAGCTCGCACAGATACGCAGTATTTT	CATSRGMIAGARTDTQYF
.	14	TRBV6-1	TRBJ1-3	.	TGTGCCAGCAGCCGACAGTCCTCTGGAAACACCATATATTTT	CASSRQSSGNTIYF
.	14	TRBV5-6	TRBJ2-7	.	TGTGCCAGCAGCTTGTTTGGCAGTTCCTACGAGCAGTACTTC	CASSLFGSSYEQYF
few	14	TRBV10-3	TRBJ1-5	TRBD1	TGTGCCATCAGTGAGTCGGAGGGGGCCCAGCCCCAGCATTTT	CAISESEGAQPQHF
.	19	TRBV27	TRBJ2-6	.	TGTGCCAGCAGTCCCCTTCAAGGTAGGGGCCACTCTGGGGCCAACGTCCTGACTTTC	CASSPLQGRGHSGANVLTF
few	14	TRBV19	TRBJ2-6	.	TGTGCCAGTAGTTCAGGGTCTGGGGCCAACGTCCTGACTTTC	CASSSGSGANVLTF
.	13	TRBV18	TRBJ2-3	.	TGTGCCAGCTCACCACCGGTTAGCACGACGCAGTATTTT	CASSPPVSTTQYF
.	16	TRBV28	TRBJ2-1	.	TGTGCCAGCAGTCCTTGGAGGACAGCAACCTCCAATGAGCAGTTCTTC	CASSPWRTATSNEQFF
.	15	TRBV27	TRBJ2-1	TRBD1	TGTGCCAGCAGTTCAAACAGGGGGCCTTACAATGAGCAGTTCTTC	CASSSNRGPYNEQFF
.	15	TRBV30	TRBJ2-1	TRBD2	TGTGCCTGGGTCGGGACTAGCGGGAGGGCCAGTGAGCAGTTCTTC	CAWVGTSGRASEQFF
few	14	TRBV7-9	TRBJ1-1	TRBD1	TGTGCCAGCAGCCGGACAGGGGCCGGGACTGAAGCTTTCTTT	CASSRTGAGTEAFF
.	14	TRBV2	TRBJ2-3	TRBD2	TGTGCCAGCAAAGAGCGGGAGATTTCAGATACGCAGTATTTT	CASKEREISDTQYF
.	16	TRBV6-6	TRBJ2-3	.	TGTGCCAGCAGTTACTCAGACACCCCGTTCACAGATACGCAGTATTTT	CASSYSDTPFTDTQYF
few	14	TRBV5-5	TRBJ1-3	.	TGTGCCAGCAGCTTGCTCCAGGGTGGAAACACCATATATTTT	CASSLLQGGNTIYF
.	15	TRBV28	TRBJ1-1	.	TGTGCCAGCAGTCGCTACAGGATTAGAGGCACTGAAGCTTTCTTT	CASSRYRIRGTEAFF
once	15	TRBV10-3	TRBJ2-1	.	TGTGCCATCCGGGCTGGGGGGAGGACGTACAATGAGCAGTTCTTC	CAIRAGGRTYNEQFF